The sequence of this T cell receptor (beta chain) was determined in a study of CD8+ T cells in alopecia areata. Regarding this clone: Its antigen is unidentified.

Study-level points and caveats: Compared with normal scalp, lesional scalp had higher clonality and more expanded CD8+ clones. Against the mouse data, patients shared TCRs less clearly, possibly for HLA reasons. Tissue-resident alphabeta T cells belonging to normal skin likewise get sequenced within scalp specimens.

Extracted RNA was reverse transcribed into cDNA, the sequencing template. The assay was immunoSEQ multiplex PCR, and TCRdb's table has in-frame clones only and misses some. The repertoire holds 65,000 to 100,000 clones, with roughly 51% as singletons. Trimming pared 7 bases from V and 7 bases from J, leaving 17 bases between. Germline V gene sequence: CDR1 MDHEN, CDR2 SYDVKM. The CDR3 extends over 13 amino acids. Material for sequencing was NKG2D-high CD8+ T cells sorted from blood. This TCR came from a human donor with alopecia areata. V usage is TRBV28 and J usage is TRBJ2-7; the D call may be TRBD1 or TRBD2 (6 bases each). The CDR3 sequence is CASNLEGVPEQYF. CDR3 nucleotides: TGTGCCAGCAACCTGGAGGGGGTCCCGGAGCAGTACTTC.